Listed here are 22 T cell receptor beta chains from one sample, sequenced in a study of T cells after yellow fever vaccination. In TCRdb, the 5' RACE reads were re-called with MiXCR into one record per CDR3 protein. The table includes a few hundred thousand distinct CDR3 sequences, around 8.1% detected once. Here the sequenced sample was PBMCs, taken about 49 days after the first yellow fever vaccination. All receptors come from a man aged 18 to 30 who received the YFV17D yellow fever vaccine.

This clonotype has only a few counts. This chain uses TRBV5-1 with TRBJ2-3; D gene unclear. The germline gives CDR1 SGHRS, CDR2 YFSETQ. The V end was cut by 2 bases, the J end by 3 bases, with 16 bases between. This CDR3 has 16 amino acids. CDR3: CASSLDGSGITDTQYF. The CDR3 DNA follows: TGCGCCAGCAGCTTAGACGGCTCTGGGATAACAGATACGCAGTATTTT.

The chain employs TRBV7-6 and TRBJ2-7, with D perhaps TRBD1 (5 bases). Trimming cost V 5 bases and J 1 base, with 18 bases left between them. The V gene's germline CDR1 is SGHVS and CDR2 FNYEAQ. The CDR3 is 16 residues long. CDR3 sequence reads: CASSPSWGGTSYEQYF. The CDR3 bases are TGTGCCAGCAGCCCCTCATGGGGCGGAACGTCCTACGAGCAGTACTTC.

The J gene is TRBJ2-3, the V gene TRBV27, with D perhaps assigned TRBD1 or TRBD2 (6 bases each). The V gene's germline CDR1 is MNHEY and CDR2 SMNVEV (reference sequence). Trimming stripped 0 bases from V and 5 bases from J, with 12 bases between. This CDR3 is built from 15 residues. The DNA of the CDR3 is TGTGCCAGCAGTTTATCTTCGGGGGCACTAGATACGCAGTATTTT. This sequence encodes CASSLSSGALDTQYF.

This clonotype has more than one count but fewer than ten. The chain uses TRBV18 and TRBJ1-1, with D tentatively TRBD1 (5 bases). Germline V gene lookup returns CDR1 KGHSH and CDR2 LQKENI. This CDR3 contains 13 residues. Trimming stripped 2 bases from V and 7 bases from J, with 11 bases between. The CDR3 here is CASSPMGGSEAFF. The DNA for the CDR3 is TGTGCCAGCTCACCAATGGGGGGGAGTGAAGCTTTCTTT.

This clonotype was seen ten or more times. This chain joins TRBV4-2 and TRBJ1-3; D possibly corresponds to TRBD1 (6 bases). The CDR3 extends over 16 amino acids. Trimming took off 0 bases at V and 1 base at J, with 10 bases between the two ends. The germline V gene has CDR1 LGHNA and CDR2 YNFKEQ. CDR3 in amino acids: CASSQETGLSGNTIYF. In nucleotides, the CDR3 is TGTGCCAGCAGCCAAGAGACAGGTCTATCTGGAAACACCATATATTTT.

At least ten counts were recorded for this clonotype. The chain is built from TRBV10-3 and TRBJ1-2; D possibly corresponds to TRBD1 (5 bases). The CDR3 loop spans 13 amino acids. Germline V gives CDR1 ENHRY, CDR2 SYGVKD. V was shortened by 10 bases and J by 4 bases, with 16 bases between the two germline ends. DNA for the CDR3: TGTGCCACCTCAGGGCAGTCCAGCTATGGCTACACCTTC. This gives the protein CATSGQSSYGYTF.

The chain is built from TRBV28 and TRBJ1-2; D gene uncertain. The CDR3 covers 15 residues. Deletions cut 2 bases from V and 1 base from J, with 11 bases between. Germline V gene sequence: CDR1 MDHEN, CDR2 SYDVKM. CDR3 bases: TGTGCCAGCAGTTTACAACAGCGTTTTAACTATGGCTACACCTTC. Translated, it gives CASSLQQRFNYGYTF.

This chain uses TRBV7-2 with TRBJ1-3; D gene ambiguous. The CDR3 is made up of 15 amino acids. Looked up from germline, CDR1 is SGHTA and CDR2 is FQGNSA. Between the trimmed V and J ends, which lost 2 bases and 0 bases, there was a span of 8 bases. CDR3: CASSLFQSSGNTIYF. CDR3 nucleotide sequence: TGTGCCAGCAGCTTATTCCAGAGCTCTGGAAACACCATATATTTT.

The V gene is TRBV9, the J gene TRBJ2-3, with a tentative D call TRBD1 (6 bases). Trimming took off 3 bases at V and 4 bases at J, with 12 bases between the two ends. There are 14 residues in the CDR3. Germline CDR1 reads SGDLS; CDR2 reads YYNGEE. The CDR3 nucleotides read TGTGCCAGCAGCGCCTACAGGGCATCAGATACGCAGTATTTT. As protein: CASSAYRASDTQYF.

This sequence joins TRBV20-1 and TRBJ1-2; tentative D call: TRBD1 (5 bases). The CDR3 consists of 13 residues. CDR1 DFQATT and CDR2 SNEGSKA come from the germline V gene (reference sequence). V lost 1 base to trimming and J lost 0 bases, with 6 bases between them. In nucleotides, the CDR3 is TGCAGTGCTAGAGCCAGGGCTAACTATGGCTACACCTTC. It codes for CSARARANYGYTF.

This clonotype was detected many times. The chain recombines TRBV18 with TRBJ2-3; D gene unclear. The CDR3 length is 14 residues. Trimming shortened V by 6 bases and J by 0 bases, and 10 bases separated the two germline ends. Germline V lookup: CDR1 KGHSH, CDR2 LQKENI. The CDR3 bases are TGTGCCAGCTCCCCGGCCCTCAGCACAGATACGCAGTATTTT. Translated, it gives CASSPALSTDTQYF.

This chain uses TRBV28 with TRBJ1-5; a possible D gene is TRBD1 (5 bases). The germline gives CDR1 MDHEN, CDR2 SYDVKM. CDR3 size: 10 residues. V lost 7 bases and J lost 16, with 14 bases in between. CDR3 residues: CASKGAGLHF. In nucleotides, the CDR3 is TGTGCCAGCAAAGGGGCCGGCCTCCATTTT.

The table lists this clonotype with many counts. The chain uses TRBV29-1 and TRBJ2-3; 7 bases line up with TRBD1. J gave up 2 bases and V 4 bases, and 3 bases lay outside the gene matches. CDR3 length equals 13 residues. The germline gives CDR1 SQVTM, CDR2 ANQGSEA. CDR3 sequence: CSVAQGVTDTQYF. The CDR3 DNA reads TGCAGCGTTGCCCAGGGGGTCACAGATACGCAGTATTTT.

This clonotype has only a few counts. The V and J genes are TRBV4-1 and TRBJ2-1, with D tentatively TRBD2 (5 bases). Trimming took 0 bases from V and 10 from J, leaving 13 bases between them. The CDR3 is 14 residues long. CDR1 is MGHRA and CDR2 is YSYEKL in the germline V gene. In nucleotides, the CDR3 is TGCGCCAGCAGCCAAGATCGAGGGTACCTCGAGCAGTTCTTC. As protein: CASSQDRGYLEQFF.

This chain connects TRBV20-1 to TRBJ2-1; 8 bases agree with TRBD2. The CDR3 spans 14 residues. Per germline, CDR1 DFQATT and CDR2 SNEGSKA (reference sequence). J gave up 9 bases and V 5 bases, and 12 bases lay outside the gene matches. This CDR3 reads CSAEAGARRSEQFF. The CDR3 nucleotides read TGCAGTGCTGAAGCGGGGGCCCGACGCAGTGAGCAGTTCTTC.

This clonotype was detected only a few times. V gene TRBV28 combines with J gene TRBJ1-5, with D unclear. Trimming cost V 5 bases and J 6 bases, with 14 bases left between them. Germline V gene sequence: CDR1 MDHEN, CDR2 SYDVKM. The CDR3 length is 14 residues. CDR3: CASSPRESGQPQHF. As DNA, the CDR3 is TGTGCCAGCAGTCCTCGGGAAAGCGGTCAGCCCCAGCATTTT.

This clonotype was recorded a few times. The CDR3 reads CASSTYRTDTQYF. The CDR3 DNA reads as TGTGCCAGCTCAACCTACAGGACAGATACGCAGTATTTT. The chain joins TRBV18 to TRBJ2-3; possible D gene TRBD1, 5 bases. The CDR3 has 13 amino acids. Germline CDR1 and CDR2: KGHSH and LQKENI. Trimming removed 5 bases from V and 3 bases from J, with 9 bases in between.

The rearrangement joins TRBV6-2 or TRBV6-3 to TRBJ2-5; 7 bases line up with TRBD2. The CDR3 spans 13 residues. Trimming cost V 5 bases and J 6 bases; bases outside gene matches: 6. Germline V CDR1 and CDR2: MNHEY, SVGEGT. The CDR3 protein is CASSTQAGKTQYF. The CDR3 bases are TGTGCCAGCAGTACCCAAGCGGGAAAGACCCAGTACTTC.

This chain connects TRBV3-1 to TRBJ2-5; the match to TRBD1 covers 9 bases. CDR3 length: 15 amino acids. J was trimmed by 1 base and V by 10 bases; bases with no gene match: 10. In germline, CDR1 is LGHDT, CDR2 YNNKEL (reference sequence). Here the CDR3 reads CATSATGGGQETQYF. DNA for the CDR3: TGTGCCACCTCCGCGACAGGGGGAGGCCAAGAGACCCAGTACTTC.

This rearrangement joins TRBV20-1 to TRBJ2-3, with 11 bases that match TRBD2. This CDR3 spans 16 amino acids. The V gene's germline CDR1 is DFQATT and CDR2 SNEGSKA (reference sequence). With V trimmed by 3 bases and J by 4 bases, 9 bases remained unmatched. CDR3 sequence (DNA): TGCAGTGCTAGGCGCACTAGCGGGGGTATTCCAGATACGCAGTATTTT. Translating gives CSARRTSGGIPDTQYF.

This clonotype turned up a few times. CDR3 loop: CASSLGTGAAYGYTF. CDR3 sequence (DNA): TGTGCCAGCAGCTTAGGGACAGGGGCCGCCTATGGCTACACCTTC. V gene TRBV7-9 combines with J gene TRBJ1-2; 9 nucleotides line up with TRBD1. The CDR3 consists of 15 residues. The V and J ends lost 1 base and 4 bases, in that order; junction bases with no gene match: 4. Germline assignment: CDR1 SEHNR and CDR2 FQNEAQ (reference sequence).

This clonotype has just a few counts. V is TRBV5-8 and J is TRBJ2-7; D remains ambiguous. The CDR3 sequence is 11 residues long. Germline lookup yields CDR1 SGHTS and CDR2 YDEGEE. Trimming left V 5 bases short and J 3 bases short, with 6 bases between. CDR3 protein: CASSKRYEQYV. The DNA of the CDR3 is TGTGCCAGCAGTAAGCGCTACGAGCAGTACGTC.